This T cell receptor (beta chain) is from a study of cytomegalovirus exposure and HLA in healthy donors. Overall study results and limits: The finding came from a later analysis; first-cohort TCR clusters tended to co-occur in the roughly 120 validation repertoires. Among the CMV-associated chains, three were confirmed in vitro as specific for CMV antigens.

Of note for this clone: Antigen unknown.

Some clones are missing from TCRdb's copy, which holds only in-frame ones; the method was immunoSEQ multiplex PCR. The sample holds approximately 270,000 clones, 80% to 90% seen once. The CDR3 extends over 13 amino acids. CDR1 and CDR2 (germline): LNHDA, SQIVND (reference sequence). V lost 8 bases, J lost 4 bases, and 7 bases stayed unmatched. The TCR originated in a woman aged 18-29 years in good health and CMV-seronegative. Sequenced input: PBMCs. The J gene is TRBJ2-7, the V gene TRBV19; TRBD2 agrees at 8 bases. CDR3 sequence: CASSLGTRYEQYF. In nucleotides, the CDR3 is TGTGCCAGTTCTCTGGGGACTAGGTACGAGCAGTACTTC.